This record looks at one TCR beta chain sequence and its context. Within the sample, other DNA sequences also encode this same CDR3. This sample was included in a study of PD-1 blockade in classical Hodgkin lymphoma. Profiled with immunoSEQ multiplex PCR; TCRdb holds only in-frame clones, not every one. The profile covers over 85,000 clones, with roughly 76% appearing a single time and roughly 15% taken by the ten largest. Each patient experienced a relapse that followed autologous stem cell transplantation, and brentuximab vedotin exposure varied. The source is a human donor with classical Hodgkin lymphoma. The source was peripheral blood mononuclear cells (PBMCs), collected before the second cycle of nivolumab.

CDR3 amino acids: CASSLGESGNTIYF. The CDR3 DNA is TGCGCCAGCAGCTTGGGGGAGTCTGGAAACACCATATATTTT. This chain links TRBV5-1 with TRBJ1-3, with no clear D. V gave up 0 bases and J gave up 1 base, with 5 bases separating them. Germline CDR1 and CDR2: SGHRS and YFSETQ. This CDR3 has 14 amino acids.